Below, one T cell receptor beta chain is given with its context. Its antigen remains unknown. Library preparation (for TCRbeta) was performed with unique molecular identifiers. MiXCR, applied by TCRdb to the PCR reads, yields one record per CDR3 protein. The sample contains a few hundred thousand distinct CDR3 sequences, around 25% of which appear only once. These data belong to a study of T-cell reconstitution after alpha-beta-depleted transplantation in children. The study, taken as a whole, reports: Some patients showed high day-60 TCRbeta diversity, which derived from surviving recipient T cells and thymic progenitors. At the one-year point after transplant, T-cell counts and TCRbeta diversity were found to come mostly from T cells that had been newly produced. Approximately two months post-transplant, alpha-beta T cells reportedly originated from several hundred expanded graft clones.

The CDR3 contains 15 residues. Trimming cost V 6 bases and J 6 bases, with 15 bases left between them. Germline V gene sequence: CDR1 MNHNS, CDR2 SASEGT. V and J are TRBV6-1 and TRBJ2-6; the D call may be TRBD1 or TRBD2 (5 bases each). Here the sequenced sample was PBMCs, mostly from graft donor cells, taken 360 days after TCRalphabeta/CD19-depleted stem cell transplant. The clonotype comes from a female patient aged 2-9 years who had a stem cell transplant for congenital amegakaryocytic thrombocytopenia, so the T cells may come from the graft donor. The CDR3 DNA follows: TGTGCCAGCAGCCGACAAGGGGAGTCGGCCAACGTCCTGACTTTC. It translates to CASSRQGESANVLTF.